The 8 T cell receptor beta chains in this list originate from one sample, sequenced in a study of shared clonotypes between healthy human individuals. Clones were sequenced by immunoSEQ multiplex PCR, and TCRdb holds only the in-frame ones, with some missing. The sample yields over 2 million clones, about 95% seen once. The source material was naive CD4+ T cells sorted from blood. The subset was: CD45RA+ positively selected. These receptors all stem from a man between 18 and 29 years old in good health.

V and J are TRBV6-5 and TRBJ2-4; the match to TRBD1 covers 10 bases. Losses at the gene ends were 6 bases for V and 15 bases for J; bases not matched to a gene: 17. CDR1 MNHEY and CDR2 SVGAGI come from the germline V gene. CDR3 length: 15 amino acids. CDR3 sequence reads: CASSSIDRGQWVRYF. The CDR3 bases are TGTGCCAGCAGCTCTATCGACAGGGGGCAGTGGGTTCGGTACTTC.

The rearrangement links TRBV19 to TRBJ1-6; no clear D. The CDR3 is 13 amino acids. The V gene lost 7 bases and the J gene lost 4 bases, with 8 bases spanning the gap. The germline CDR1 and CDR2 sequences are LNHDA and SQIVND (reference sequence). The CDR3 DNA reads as TGTGCCAGTACTACGGTTTATAATTCACCCCTCCACTTT. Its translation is CASTTVYNSPLHF.

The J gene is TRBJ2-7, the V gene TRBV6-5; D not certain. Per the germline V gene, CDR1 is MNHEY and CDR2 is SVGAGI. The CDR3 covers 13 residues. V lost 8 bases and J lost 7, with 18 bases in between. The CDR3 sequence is CASRWGGSWEQYF. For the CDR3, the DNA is TGTGCCAGCCGCTGGGGTGGCTCTTGGGAGCAGTACTTC.

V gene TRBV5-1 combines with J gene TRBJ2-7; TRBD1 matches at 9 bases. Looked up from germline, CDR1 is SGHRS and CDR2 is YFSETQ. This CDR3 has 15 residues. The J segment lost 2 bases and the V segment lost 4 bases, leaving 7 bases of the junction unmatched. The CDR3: CASSPPTGGTYEQYF. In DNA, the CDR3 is TGCGCCAGCAGCCCCCCGACAGGGGGGACCTACGAGCAGTACTTC. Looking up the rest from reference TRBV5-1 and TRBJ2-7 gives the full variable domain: KAGVTQTPRYLIKTRGQQVTLSCSPISGHRSVSWYQQTPGQGLQFLFEYFSETQRNKGNFPGRFSGRQFSNSRSEMNVSTLELGDSALYLCASSPPTGGTYEQYFGPGTRLTVT.

For the CDR3, the DNA is TGCGCCAGCAGCTTTGGGACTAGCGGATCAACTTCCCAAGAGACCCAGTACTTC. It codes for CASSFGTSGSTSQETQYF. This sequence joins TRBV5-1 and TRBJ2-5; 11 bases are a match to TRBD2. Germline values: CDR1 SGHRS, CDR2 YFSETQ. The CDR3 loop spans 18 amino acids. The ends lost 2 bases at V and 1 base at J; junction bases unmatched: 10.

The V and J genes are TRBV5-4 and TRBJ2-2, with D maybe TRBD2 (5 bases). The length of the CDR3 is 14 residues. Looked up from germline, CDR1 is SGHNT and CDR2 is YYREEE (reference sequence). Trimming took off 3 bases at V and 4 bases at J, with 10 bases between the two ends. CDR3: CASSSPGSTGELFF. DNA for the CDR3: TGTGCCAGCAGCTCGCCGGGGAGCACCGGGGAGCTGTTTTTT.

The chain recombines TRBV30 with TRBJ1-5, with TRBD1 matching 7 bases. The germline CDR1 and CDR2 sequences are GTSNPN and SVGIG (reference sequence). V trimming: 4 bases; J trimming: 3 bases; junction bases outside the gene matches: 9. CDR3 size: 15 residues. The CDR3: CAWKTGSGVNQPQHF. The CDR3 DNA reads TGTGCCTGGAAGACAGGGTCCGGGGTCAATCAGCCCCAGCATTTT.

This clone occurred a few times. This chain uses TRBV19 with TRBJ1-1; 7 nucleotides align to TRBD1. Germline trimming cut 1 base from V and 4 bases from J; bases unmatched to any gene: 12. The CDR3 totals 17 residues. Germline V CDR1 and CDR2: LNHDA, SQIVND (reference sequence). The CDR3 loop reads CASSIGQGPLGSTEAFF. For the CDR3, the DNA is TGTGCCAGTAGTATAGGACAGGGCCCGCTGGGGAGCACTGAAGCTTTCTTT.